Presented here are 15 T cell receptor beta chains from one specimen sequenced in a study of blood T cell repertoires in COVID-19. Only in-frame clones appear in the TCRdb table, and some are missing; sequencing was by immunoSEQ multiplex PCR. The sample yields approximately 49,000 clones, approximately 87% seen once. Specimen: peripheral blood. The receptors were sampled from a man in his fifties with acute or convalescent COVID-19.

This clone was observed a handful of times. J is TRBJ1-5 and V is TRBV6-6; a weak D match, TRBD1 (5 bases). V lost 2 bases, J lost 1 base, and 12 bases lay in between. CDR1 and CDR2 (germline): MNHNY, SVGAGI (reference sequence). The CDR3 length is 16 residues. The CDR3 DNA reads as TGTGCCAGCAGTTACAGGGGAGGTGGAAGCAATCAGCCCCAGCATTTT. Translated, it gives CASSYRGGGSNQPQHF.

The count of this clone is one. This sequence joins TRBV2 and TRBJ1-4; D call uncertain. V lost 1 base and J 3 bases, leaving 6 bases between the germline ends. Germline V lookup: CDR1 SNHLY, CDR2 FYNNEI. This CDR3 contains 14 residues. The CDR3 reads CASSEGESNEKLFF. CDR3 bases: TGTGCCAGCAGTGAAGGAGAATCTAATGAAAAACTGTTTTTT.

The rearrangement links TRBV18 to TRBJ1-1, with 7 bases identical to TRBD1. Germline values: CDR1 KGHSH, CDR2 LQKENI. V was clipped by 4 bases and J by 3 bases; unmatched bases: 5. CDR3 length: 14 residues. DNA of the CDR3: TGTGCCAGCTCACTACTAACAGGGGACACTGAAGCTTTCTTT. Protein sequence: CASSLLTGDTEAFF.

The chain recombines TRBV7-9 with TRBJ2-5; 8 bases fit TRBD1. The CDR3 has 14 residues. Germline lookup yields CDR1 SEHNR and CDR2 FQNEAQ (reference sequence). J lost 3 bases, V lost 2 bases, and 2 bases had no gene match. CDR3 sequence (DNA): TGTGCCAGCAGCTTATTGACAGGGGAAGAGACCCAGTACTTC. It specifies CASSLLTGEETQYF.

The rearrangement links TRBV5-4 to TRBJ2-1, with 8 bases lining up with TRBD2. The V gene's germline CDR1 is SGHNT and CDR2 YYREEE (reference sequence). The CDR3 loop spans 15 amino acids. After removal of 5 bases from V and 4 bases from J, the junction contained 8 bases not matched to a gene. For the CDR3, the DNA is TGTGCCAGCAGAGAGGGCGGGAGGAGGTACAATGAGCAGTTCTTC. Translated, it gives CASREGGRRYNEQFF.

This clone was counted once. The rearrangement joins TRBV9 to TRBJ2-7; TRBD1 might be the D (6 bases). Trimming left V 3 bases short and J 0 bases short, with 10 bases between. The germline V gene encodes CDR1 SGDLS and CDR2 YYNGEE. CDR3 length: 14 amino acids. The CDR3 coding sequence is TGTGCCAGCAGCGCCGGACAGAGCTCCTACGAGCAGTACTTC. Encoded protein: CASSAGQSSYEQYF.

The chain couples TRBV11-3 to TRBJ2-7, with 15 bases identical to TRBD2. The germline V gene encodes CDR1 SGHNT and CDR2 YENEEA. This CDR3 contains 18 residues. The V and J ends lost 1 base and 4 bases, in that order; junction bases with no gene match: 8. CDR3 bases: TGTGCCAGCAGCTTAGCGGGACTAGCGGGAGGACACCGGTACGAGCAGTACTTC. Translation gives CASSLAGLAGGHRYEQYF.

The J gene is TRBJ1-4, the V gene TRBV19; D gene uncertain. The CDR3 has 14 amino acids. Germline V gene sequence: CDR1 LNHDA, CDR2 SQIVND (reference sequence). The V end was cut by 3 bases, the J end by 5 bases, with 10 bases between. The CDR3 DNA follows: TGTGCCAGTAGTATGGCGAGGTCCAATGAAAAACTGTTTTTT. This sequence encodes CASSMARSNEKLFF.

The chain has TRBV6-5 and TRBJ2-5; the match to TRBD2 covers 8 bases. With 0 bases clipped from V and 5 bases from J, the junction kept 8 bases outside the gene matches. Germline assignment: CDR1 MNHEY and CDR2 SVGAGI. The CDR3 covers 16 residues. The CDR3 loop reads CASSYSLRGGGETQYF. Here the CDR3 DNA reads TGTGCCAGCAGTTACTCTCTACGGGGGGGCGGTGAGACCCAGTACTTC.

The CDR3 DNA sequence: TGTGCCAGCACCTCGGGTTTGAGCACAGATACGCAGTATTTT. Its protein is CASTSGLSTDTQYF. The gene calls are TRBV13 and TRBJ2-3; D gene uncertain. The length of the CDR3 is 14 residues. CDR1 PRHDT and CDR2 FYEKMQ come from the germline V gene (reference sequence). Trimming took 7 bases from V and 0 from J, leaving 11 bases between them.

The genes are TRBV10-2 and TRBJ1-5; D not certain. Trimming pared 1 base from V and 4 bases from J, leaving 8 bases between. CDR3 size: 14 residues. Germline V gene lookup returns CDR1 WSHSY and CDR2 SAAADI. CDR3 sequence reads: CASSEWQINQPQHF. For the CDR3, the DNA is TGCGCCAGCAGTGAGTGGCAGATAAATCAGCCCCAGCATTTT.

This chain uses TRBV28 with TRBJ2-7; the match to TRBD2 covers 13 bases. Germline CDR1 MDHEN, CDR2 SYDVKM. The CDR3 loop spans 18 amino acids. With V trimmed by 6 bases and J by 1 base, 12 bases remained unmatched. CDR3 loop: CASRTNPGTSGNSYEQYF. CDR3 nucleotide sequence: TGTGCCAGCAGAACAAACCCCGGGACTAGCGGGAATTCCTACGAGCAGTACTTC.

Here the CDR3 DNA reads TGCGCCAGCAGCTTGGGCCCGGACATTAACTATGGCTACACCTTC. Translating gives CASSLGPDINYGYTF. The J gene is TRBJ1-2, the V gene TRBV5-1; TRBD1 might be the D (5 bases). Trimming shortened V by 0 bases and J by 1 base, and 10 bases separated the two germline ends. Per germline, CDR1 SGHRS and CDR2 YFSETQ. The CDR3 totals 15 residues.

This clone has only one observation. The J gene is TRBJ2-2, the V gene TRBV18, with 9 nucleotides matching TRBD2. Germline lookup yields CDR1 KGHSH and CDR2 LQKENI. J was trimmed by 3 bases and V by 3 bases; bases with no gene match: 14. The CDR3 runs to 19 residues. The CDR3 nucleotides are TGTGCCAGCTCACCCTTCACCGTGCGCGGGGGGGCGGACACCGGGGAGCTGTTTTTT. It yields the protein CASSPFTVRGGADTGELFF.

The chain has TRBV11-2 and TRBJ1-2; perhaps TRBD1 as D (6 bases). CDR3 length equals 15 residues. The V and J ends lost 2 bases and 8 bases respectively, with 18 bases between them. Per germline, CDR1 SGHAT and CDR2 FQNNGV. As DNA, the CDR3 is TGTGCCAGCAGCTTATCAACAGGGAAAAGCGGAGGCTACACCTTC. This gives the protein CASSLSTGKSGGYTF.